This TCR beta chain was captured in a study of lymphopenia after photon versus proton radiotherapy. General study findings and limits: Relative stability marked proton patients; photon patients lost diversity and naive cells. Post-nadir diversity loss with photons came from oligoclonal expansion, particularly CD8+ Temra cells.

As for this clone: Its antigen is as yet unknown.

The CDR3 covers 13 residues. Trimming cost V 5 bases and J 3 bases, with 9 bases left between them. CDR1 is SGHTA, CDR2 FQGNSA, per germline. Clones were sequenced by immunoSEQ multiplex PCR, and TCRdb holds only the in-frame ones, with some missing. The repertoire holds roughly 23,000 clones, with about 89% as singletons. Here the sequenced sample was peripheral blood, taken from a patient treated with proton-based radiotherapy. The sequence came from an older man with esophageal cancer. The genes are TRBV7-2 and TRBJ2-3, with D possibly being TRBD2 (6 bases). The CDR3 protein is CASSRERTDTQYF. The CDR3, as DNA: TGTGCCAGCAGCCGGGAGAGGACAGATACGCAGTATTTT.